The sequence of this T cell receptor beta chain was determined in a study of T cell repertoires in cytomegalovirus infection. Study-wide context: Indicated by public TCR beta signatures were CMV infection and matching HLA type. Study conclusions and caveats: Cumulative frequency of public TCR beta families picked out carriers of CMV plus the relevant HLA. CMV-specific HLA-C-restricted TCR beta clonotypes dominated the ex vivo response.

Each CDR3 protein is one row after TCRdb ran MiXCR on the reads. The table has hundreds of thousands of distinct CDR3 sequences, about a third seen once. There are a few counts of this clonotype. The antigen is undetermined. CDR3 length: 15 amino acids. V was clipped by 3 bases and J by 5 bases, with 17 bases between them. Germline assignment: CDR1 SQVTM and CDR2 ANQGSEA. Material for sequencing was PBMCs. V usage is TRBV29-1 and J usage is TRBJ2-4, with a tentative D call TRBD2 (6 bases). The sequence was obtained from a human donor in good health (CMV status not recorded). Some clones in this sample may be carry-over from other donors' samples. The CDR3 protein is CSVDGSGEAENIQYF. CDR3 sequence (DNA): TGCAGCGTTGATGGCTCGGGGGAAGCAGAAAACATTCAGTACTTC.